The 10 T cell receptor beta chains listed next were all sequenced from one sample in a study of CD8 T cells in ankylosing spondylitis. One entry per CDR3 protein results from TCRdb running MiXCR on the 5' RACE reads. The data hold roughly 240,000 distinct CDR3 sequences, with 8% to 10% observed a single time. Sample: blood, either unsorted or a sorted T cell fraction (not recorded which). The receptor source for this set is a female donor with ankylosing spondylitis or in good health (not recorded which).

V and J are TRBV7-9 and TRBJ2-7; D gene unclear. This CDR3 spans 14 amino acids. V lost 0 bases, J lost 5 bases, and 11 bases lay in between. Germline CDR1 and CDR2: SEHNR and FQNEAQ (reference sequence). Here the CDR3 DNA reads TGTGCCAGCAGCTTAGCGGGTCCTCCCCACGAGCAGTACTTC. As protein: CASSLAGPPHEQYF.

This clonotype was detected a few times. This chain connects TRBV28 to TRBJ2-3, with TRBD1 identical over 7 bases. This CDR3 has 14 residues. Trimming took 5 bases from V and 6 from J; bases not matched to a gene: 8. Germline V gene lookup returns CDR1 MDHEN and CDR2 SYDVKM. The CDR3 nucleotides are TGTGCCAGCAGTCACTTGGGCAGGGGGGATACGCAGTATTTT. This encodes CASSHLGRGDTQYF.

In its sample, this clonotype was seen many times. The V gene is TRBV2, the J gene TRBJ2-3, with 11 bases that match TRBD2. Germline assignment: CDR1 SNHLY and CDR2 FYNNEI. CDR3 length: 16 residues. Trimming cost V 6 bases and J 2 bases; bases outside gene matches: 7. The CDR3 region is CASRHRLAGTTDTQYF. CDR3 nucleotide sequence: TGTGCCAGCAGACACCGACTAGCGGGAACCACAGATACGCAGTATTTT.

The table lists this clonotype with many counts. V is TRBV23-1 and J is TRBJ2-7, with D possibly matching TRBD2 (5 bases). TRBV23-1 is an ORF for which the function is uncertain. The CDR3 extends over 12 amino acids. Trimming shortened V by 5 bases and J by 4 bases, and 9 bases separated the two germline ends. The CDR3 spells CASSKDFYEQYF. The DNA for the CDR3 is TGCGCCAGCAGTAAGGACTTTTACGAGCAGTACTTC.

This clonotype was found many times. CDR3 loop: CASSRQAYEQFF. The CDR3 region has the DNA TGTGCCAGCAGCCGGCAAGCGTATGAGCAGTTCTTC. This chain connects TRBV3-1 to TRBJ2-1; D is unclear. This CDR3 comprises 12 residues. The germline gives CDR1 LGHDT, CDR2 YNNKEL (reference sequence). With 4 bases removed from V and 8 bases from J, the gap between germline ends came to 9 bases.

In its sample, this clonotype was seen many times. The rearrangement uses TRBV7-8 and TRBJ1-3; perhaps TRBD1 as D (6 bases). The CDR3 covers 15 residues. Germline loops: CDR1 SGHVS, CDR2 FQNEAQ. Trimming removed 1 base from V and 7 bases from J, with 14 bases in between. CDR3 residues: CASSLEGGTFNTIYF. The CDR3 nucleotides are TGTGCCAGCAGCTTAGAGGGCGGGACATTCAACACCATATATTTT.

This clonotype was recorded at least ten times. The chain uses TRBV6-2 or TRBV6-3 and TRBJ2-1; TRBD2 aligns across 14 bases. CDR3 size: 17 residues. Germline loops: CDR1 MNHEY, CDR2 SVGEGT. Trimming cost V 6 bases and J 0 bases; bases outside gene matches: 4. Written as DNA, the CDR3 is TGTGCCAGCAGCCGGACTAGCGGGGGGAGCTCCTACAATGAGCAGTTCTTC. This sequence encodes CASSRTSGGSSYNEQFF.

As for this clonotype: At one end the junction does not follow the germline gene, possibly because of a read error. This sequence joins TRBV4-3 and TRBJ2-1; 7 nucleotides agree with TRBD1. The germline V gene has CDR1 LGHNA and CDR2 YSLEER. This CDR3 is 16 amino acids long. CDR3 loop: CTSSTRRQGAYNEQFF. As DNA, the CDR3 is TGCACCAGCAGCACCCGACGACAGGGAGCCTACAATGAGCAGTTCTTC.

This clonotype was found many times. The chain couples TRBV2 to TRBJ2-1; D uncertain. This CDR3 has 16 amino acids. In germline, CDR1 is SNHLY, CDR2 FYNNEI. Trimming removed 7 bases at V and 3 bases at J, with 19 bases between. CDR3 sequence (DNA): TGTGCCAGCACCCTAGACCGACATCGAAACTACAATGAGCAGTTCTTC. It encodes CASTLDRHRNYNEQFF.

Ten or more counts support this clonotype. The V call is TRBV21-1, the J call TRBJ1-2. TRBV21-1 corresponds to a pseudogene. The CDR3 loop spans 13 amino acids. CDR3 in DNA: TGTGCCTTTGGGGAGGGGATGAACTATGGCTACACCTTC. The encoded protein is CAFGEGMNYGYTF.